This TCR beta chain originates from a study of shared clonotypes between healthy human individuals. Sequencing used immunoSEQ multiplex PCR; TCRdb keeps in-frame clones, though not all of them. The sample holds hundreds of thousands of clones; around 78% are singletons and the top ten take around 12%. The V gene's germline CDR1 is SGHRS and CDR2 YFSETQ. The CDR3 contains 15 residues. With V trimmed by 0 bases and J by 4 bases, 4 bases remained unmatched. The source is a woman between 40 and 55 years old in good health. Some clones in this sample may be carry-over from other donors' samples. The sequencing sample was made of PBMCs. The gene calls are TRBV5-1 and TRBJ2-7, with 10 bases matching TRBD2. CDR3 loop: CASSLGTSGYYEQYF. The DNA of the CDR3 is TGCGCCAGCAGCTTGGGGACTAGCGGATATTACGAGCAGTACTTC. The complete variable domain, with remaining parts taken from reference TRBV5-1 and TRBJ2-7, reads KAGVTQTPRYLIKTRGQQVTLSCSPISGHRSVSWYQQTPGQGLQFLFEYFSETQRNKGNFPGRFSGRQFSNSRSEMNVSTLELGDSALYLCASSLGTSGYYEQYFGPGTRLTVT.